This TCR beta chain originates from a study of control samples from healthy donors and cancer patients. Method: immunoSEQ multiplex PCR; TCRdb's copy keeps in-frame clones and lacks some. The sample has some 120,000 clones; more than 80% are singletons. Trimming removed 4 bases at V and 9 bases at J, with 13 bases between. The germline V gene encodes CDR1 MGHDK and CDR2 SYGVNS. This CDR3 region has 13 residues. The receptor was derived from a woman in her fifties or sixties with colorectal cancer. Material for sequencing was PBMCs. The chain couples TRBV25-1 to TRBJ2-1, with a weak D call TRBD1 (7 bases). CDR3 DNA sequence: TGTGCCAGCAGTGTCCCAGGGGGGAGTGAGCAGTTCTTC. This sequence encodes CASSVPGGSEQFF.